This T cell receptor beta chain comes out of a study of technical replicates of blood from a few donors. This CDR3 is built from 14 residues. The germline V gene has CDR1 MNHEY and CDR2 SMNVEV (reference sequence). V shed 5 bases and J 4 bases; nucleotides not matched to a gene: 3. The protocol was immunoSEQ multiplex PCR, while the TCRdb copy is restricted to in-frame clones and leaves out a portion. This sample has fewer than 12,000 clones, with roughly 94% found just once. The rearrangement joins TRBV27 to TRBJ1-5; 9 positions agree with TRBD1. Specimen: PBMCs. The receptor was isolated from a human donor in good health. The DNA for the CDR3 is TGTGCCAGCAGTCAGGACAGGGGTAATCAGCCCCAGCATTTT. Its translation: CASSQDRGNQPQHF.